Listed here are 31 T cell receptor beta chains from one sample, sequenced in a study of molecular identifiers for immune sequencing clone quantification. TCRdb redid the calling of the PCR reads with MiXCR, one entry per CDR3 protein. The table records about 640,000 distinct CDR3 sequences, 20% of them present only once. The sample comprised naive CD8+ T cells from blood, with Jurkat cell RNA spiked in. The subset was: FACS-sorted CD8+CD4-CCR7+CD45RA+ naive T cells. The origin of the receptors is a human donor in good health. Some libraries in this study had Jurkat cell RNA spiked in.

This clonotype was seen just once. A much larger clone lies one base from this, so it may be a read error. This CDR3 fails to terminate in the conserved phenylalanine or tryptophan, so it likely reflects a read error. The chain carries TRBV20-1 and TRBJ2-7, with 12 bases lining up with TRBD2. Per germline, CDR1 DFQATT and CDR2 SNEGSKA (reference sequence). This CDR3 has 17 residues. Germline trimming cut 6 bases from V and 4 bases from J; bases unmatched to any gene: 16. The CDR3, as DNA: TGCAGTGCGGTGGGACAGGAACTAGCGGGAGGAATGTACGAGCAGTACTCC. Translation: CSAVGQELAGGMYEQYS.

Concerning this clonotype: A much larger clone differs from this one at a single base, so this may be a read error. This chain connects TRBV30 to TRBJ1-1; D is unclear. Deletions cut 8 bases from V and 4 bases from J, with 14 bases between. The length of the CDR3 is 12 residues. The germline V gene has CDR1 GTSNPN and CDR2 SVGIG (reference sequence). In DNA, the CDR3 is TGTGCCCTCGGACTCGGAGGCACTGAAGCTTTCTTT. Its protein is CALGLGGTEAFF.

This clonotype has at least ten counts. The chain uses TRBV12-3 or TRBV12-4 and TRBJ1-3; D possibly corresponds to TRBD1 (5 bases). This CDR3 region has 15 residues. Trimming took 3 bases from V and 1 from J, leaving 10 bases between them. The CDR3 is CASSFATASGNTIYF. The CDR3 DNA follows: TGTGCCAGCAGTTTCGCGACAGCATCTGGAAACACCATATATTTT.

This clonotype has a count of ten or more. This chain connects TRBV19 to TRBJ1-5, with TRBD1 as a possible D gene (5 bases). The CDR3 length is 13 residues. Germline-derived CDR1 and CDR2 are LNHDA and SQIVND (reference sequence). The V end lost 8 bases, the J end lost 6 bases, and 14 bases lay between the germline ends. In nucleotides, the CDR3 is TGTGCCAGTTCCCAGGGACCTGGTCAGCCCCAGCATTTT. It translates to CASSQGPGQPQHF.

The chain is built from TRBV30 and TRBJ1-5, with no clear D. This CDR3 has 12 amino acids. V lost 4 bases and J 4 bases, leaving 8 bases between the germline ends. Germline V lookup: CDR1 GTSNPN, CDR2 SVGIG (reference sequence). CDR3 in amino acids: CAWTQTNQPQHF. The DNA of the CDR3 is TGTGCCTGGACTCAGACTAATCAGCCCCAGCATTTT.

This clonotype occurred a few times. The rearrangement uses TRBV20-1 and TRBJ1-5; TRBD1 matches 9 bases. V gave up 6 bases and J gave up 5 bases; unmatched junction bases: 8. Germline CDR1 DFQATT, CDR2 SNEGSKA (reference sequence). This CDR3 spans 14 amino acids. The CDR3 sequence is CSAVTGGGYQPQHF. The CDR3 bases are TGCAGTGCCGTGACAGGGGGTGGTTATCAGCCCCAGCATTTT.

This clonotype was observed at least ten times. V gene TRBV10-3 combines with J gene TRBJ1-1; 8 bases match TRBD1. This CDR3 region has 15 residues. J was trimmed by 5 bases and V by 0 bases; bases with no gene match: 5. Germline V gene sequence: CDR1 ENHRY, CDR2 SYGVKD. For the CDR3, the DNA is TGTGCCATCAGTGAGTCGACAGGGGCGGTTACTGAAGCTTTCTTT. It yields the protein CAISESTGAVTEAFF.

There are many counts of this clonotype. The rearrangement links TRBV12-3 or TRBV12-4 to TRBJ2-5; TRBD1 might be the D (6 bases). The CDR3 is made up of 16 amino acids. V was cut by 3 bases and J by 5 bases, with 19 bases left in between. The CDR3 nucleotides read TGTGCCAGCAGTTTCAATAGTCAGGGGCCGAGGGAGACCCAGTACTTC. Protein: CASSFNSQGPRETQYF.

The sample holds many counts of this clonotype. V is TRBV4-1 and J is TRBJ2-2; D unresolved. The V gene's germline CDR1 is MGHRA and CDR2 YSYEKL. V lost 1 base to trimming and J lost 1 base, with 4 bases between them. The CDR3 covers 14 residues. Here the CDR3 reads CASSQVLNTGELFF. The CDR3 DNA reads as TGCGCCAGCAGCCAAGTTCTGAACACCGGGGAGCTGTTTTTT.

The chain carries TRBV4-3 and TRBJ2-3; weak D call: TRBD2 (6 bases). This CDR3 spans 17 amino acids. Trimming left V 0 bases short and J 2 bases short, with 15 bases between. The germline V gene has CDR1 LGHNA and CDR2 YSLEER. The DNA of the CDR3 is TGCGCCAGCAGCCAAGAGGGGAGGACTGAAGCCACAGATACGCAGTATTTT. This sequence encodes CASSQEGRTEATDTQYF.

Ten or more counts support this clonotype. This chain connects TRBV13 to TRBJ2-3; no definite D call. Trimming cost V 5 bases and J 6 bases, with 9 bases left between them. The CDR3 is made up of 12 amino acids. Germline V gives CDR1 PRHDT, CDR2 FYEKMQ (reference sequence). The CDR3 DNA sequence: TGTGCCAGCAGCCCCGAACGCGATACGCAGTATTTT. It specifies CASSPERDTQYF.

Remarks on this clonotype: An end of the junction does not agree with germline; a read error may underlie this. The rearrangement links TRBV27 to TRBJ2-2, with 8 bases identical to TRBD2. This CDR3 contains 11 residues. The germline gives CDR1 MNHEY, CDR2 SMNVEV (reference sequence). CDR3 coding DNA: TGTGCCAGCAGTTTAAGCGGGGGGCTGTTTTTT. Translating gives CASSLSGGLFF.

The chain recombines TRBV29-1 with TRBJ2-2; D ambiguous. The germline V gene has CDR1 SQVTM and CDR2 ANQGSEA. V lost 4 bases, J lost 4 bases, and 10 bases lay in between. CDR3 size: 13 residues. CDR3 region: CSVGATSTGELFF. As DNA, the CDR3 is TGCAGCGTTGGGGCAACGAGCACCGGGGAGCTGTTTTTT.

This clonotype came up many times. The rearrangement uses TRBV6-2 or TRBV6-3 and TRBJ2-5; D may be TRBD1 or TRBD2 (6 bases each). Germline-derived CDR1 and CDR2 are MNHEY and SVGEGT. The CDR3 is 13 residues long. The V gene lost 7 bases and the J gene lost 4 bases, with 13 bases spanning the gap. The CDR3 DNA reads as TGTGCCAGCACCTTCGGGGGCCGAGAGACCCAGTACTTC. Encoded protein: CASTFGGRETQYF.

Ten or more counts support this clonotype. The V call is TRBV29-1, the J call TRBJ2-7; 9 bases are shared with TRBD2. CDR1 and CDR2 (germline): SQVTM, ANQGSEA. CDR3 length equals 13 residues. The V gene end was trimmed by 4 bases and the J gene end by 6 bases; junction bases not matched to a gene: 7. The CDR3 sequence: CSVVIAGAAEQYF. The CDR3 DNA reads as TGCAGCGTTGTAATAGCGGGAGCGGCCGAGCAGTACTTC.

Regarding this clonotype: This may come from a read error, since a much larger clone is one base off. The chain combines TRBV10-2 with TRBJ2-2; D assignment may be TRBD1 or TRBD2 (5 bases each). Trimming left V 11 bases short and J 4 bases short, with 20 bases between. There are 15 residues in the CDR3. Germline V CDR1 and CDR2: WSHSY, SAAADI. CDR3 protein: CAGLSGTPFTGELFF. DNA for the CDR3: TGCGCCGGCTTGTCCGGGACCCCATTCACCGGGGAGCTGTTTTTT.

This clonotype was recorded many times. This chain links TRBV20-1 with TRBJ2-1, with 8 bases matching TRBD2. After removal of 3 bases from V and 0 bases from J, the junction contained 7 bases not matched to a gene. There are 16 residues in the CDR3. CDR1 and CDR2 (germline): DFQATT, SNEGSKA (reference sequence). The DNA of the CDR3 is TGCAGTGCTAGTGGCCTAGCGGGCCTCTCCTACAATGAGCAGTTCTTC. It translates to CSASGLAGLSYNEQFF.

Turning to this clonotype: A much more abundant neighbour one base away suggests this may be a read error. The V call is TRBV28, the J call TRBJ2-7; D is perhaps TRBD1 (6 bases). Germline lookup yields CDR1 MDHEN and CDR2 SYDVKM. Deletions cut 6 bases from V and 3 bases from J, with 18 bases between. The CDR3 runs 15 residues. CDR3 coding DNA: TGTGCCAGCAGCACTCGGACAGCTTCAGTCTACGAGCAGTACTTC. It yields the protein CASSTRTASVYEQYF.

This clonotype was seen repeatedly, ten times or more. This chain uses TRBV4-3 with TRBJ1-5; D uncertain. The germline gives CDR1 LGHNA, CDR2 YSLEER. The CDR3 has 14 amino acids. Between the trimmed V and J ends, which lost 5 bases and 0 bases, there was a span of 8 bases. The CDR3 region has the DNA TGCGCCAGCAGCACAGTTTATAGCAATCAGCCCCAGCATTTT. It codes for CASSTVYSNQPQHF.

As to this clonotype: The CDR3 end shows no conserved phenylalanine or tryptophan, and so a read error is likely. The rearrangement uses TRBV7-6 and TRBJ2-3; the match to TRBD1 covers 9 bases. CDR1 and CDR2 from the germline V gene are SGHVS and FNYEAQ. Germline trimming cut 5 bases from V and 4 bases from J; bases unmatched to any gene: 10. CDR3 length: 16 residues. This CDR3 reads CASSKGQGRVADTQYL. In DNA form, the CDR3 reads TGTGCCAGCAGCAAGGGACAGGGTAGAGTCGCAGATACGCAGTATCTT.

Concerning this clonotype: Likely a read error: the CDR3 ends without its conserved phenylalanine or tryptophan. The chain employs TRBV30 and TRBJ1-4; 9 nucleotides align to TRBD1. The CDR3 extends over 14 amino acids. Trimming cost V 3 bases and J 10 bases; bases outside gene matches: 9. Germline V lookup: CDR1 GTSNPN, CDR2 SVGIG (reference sequence). CDR3 DNA: TGTGCCTGGAGCGGGGGGACAGGGTATGGAAAACTGTTTTCT. Residues: CAWSGGTGYGKLFS.

On this clonotype: The junction does not match germline at one end; this may be a read error. The genes are TRBV5-1 and TRBJ2-5, with a weak D call TRBD2 (6 bases). The V gene's germline CDR1 is SGHRS and CDR2 YFSETQ. The CDR3 consists of 14 residues. The CDR3 loop is CASRSWKGGEAQYF. The CDR3 DNA is TGCGCCAGCAGATCCTGGAAGGGAGGAGAGGCCCAGTACTTC.

This clonotype appeared many times. The chain recombines TRBV7-9 with TRBJ2-7; 7 nucleotides line up with TRBD2. This CDR3 has 15 residues. Germline V gives CDR1 SEHNR, CDR2 FQNEAQ (reference sequence). Trimming took 5 bases from V and 7 from J; bases not matched to a gene: 14. The chain's CDR3 is CASSLALAAPGEQYF. Here the CDR3 DNA reads TGTGCCAGCAGCCTCGCCCTAGCGGCCCCAGGGGAGCAGTACTTC. The full variable domain, in which reference TRBV7-9 and TRBJ2-7 provide the parts outside the CDR3, is DTGVSQNPRHKITKRGQNVTFRCDPISEHNRLYWYRQTLGQGPEFLTYFQNEAQLEKSRLLSDRFSAERPKGSFSTLEIQRTEQGDSAMYLCASSLALAAPGEQYFGPGTRLTVT.

To note about this clonotype: With a much larger clone just one base away, this may be a read error. This chain's CDR3 is CASSIEGGFTDTQYF. The DNA of the CDR3 is TGTGCCAGCAGCATAGAAGGCGGGTTCACAGATACGCAGTATTTT. The chain carries TRBV9 and TRBJ2-3; perhaps TRBD2 as D (5 bases). The CDR3 consists of 15 residues. From germline, CDR1 is SGDLS and CDR2 YYNGEE. The V end lost 4 bases, the J end lost 2 bases, and 14 bases lay between the germline ends. Together with reference TRBV9 and TRBJ2-3, the CDR3 gives the full variable domain: DSGVTQTPKHLITATGQRVTLRCSPRSGDLSVYWYQQSLDQGLQFLIQYYNGEERAKGNILERFSAQQFPDLHSELNLSSLELGDSALYFCASSIEGGFTDTQYFGPGTRLTVL.

The chain links TRBV20-1 to TRBJ2-7; TRBD2 might be the D (7 bases). V was trimmed by 1 base and J by 0 bases, leaving 16 bases between them. CDR1 and CDR2 from the germline V gene are DFQATT and SNEGSKA (reference sequence). CDR3 size: 16 residues. CDR3 residues: CSARGRGGHSSYEQYF. DNA of the CDR3: TGCAGTGCTAGAGGCCGCGGGGGCCACAGCTCCTACGAGCAGTACTTC.

A remark on this clonotype: A single base separates this from a much larger clone, so it may be a read error. In this CDR3 the conserved last residue, phenylalanine or tryptophan, is missing, so a read error is likely. Here the CDR3 DNA reads TGTGCCAGTAGTTTCTCGGGACAGGAAACCTACGAGCAGTACTAC. This gives the protein CASSFSGQETYEQYY. V gene TRBV19 combines with J gene TRBJ2-7; 8 bases agree with TRBD1. Germline values: CDR1 LNHDA, CDR2 SQIVND (reference sequence). The J segment lost 2 bases and the V segment lost 5 bases, leaving 8 bases of the junction unmatched. The CDR3 spans 15 residues.

This rearrangement joins TRBV19 to TRBJ2-5; D is undetermined. Germline V gives CDR1 LNHDA, CDR2 SQIVND (reference sequence). There are 12 residues in the CDR3. Trimming took off 4 bases at V and 5 bases at J, with 8 bases between the two ends. CDR3: CASSRGLETQYF. The CDR3 region has the DNA TGTGCCAGTAGTAGGGGTCTGGAGACCCAGTACTTC.

The table lists this clonotype with many counts. V usage is TRBV10-3 and J usage is TRBJ2-5; D unclear. Germline loops: CDR1 ENHRY, CDR2 SYGVKD. This CDR3 spans 15 amino acids. V lost 0 bases and J lost 2, with 10 bases in between. CDR3 region: CAISESMAPQETQYF. The CDR3 DNA reads TGTGCCATCAGTGAGTCGATGGCCCCTCAAGAGACCCAGTACTTC.

The J gene is TRBJ1-4, the V gene TRBV18, with 7 bases matching TRBD1. Trimming at V came to 1 base and at J to 6 bases, leaving 5 bases not matched to a gene. Germline V gene data show CDR1 as KGHSH and CDR2 as LQKENI. The CDR3 is 15 residues long. Written as DNA, the CDR3 is TGTGCCAGCTCACCACGGGGGACAGATGATGAAAAACTGTTTTTT. The encoded protein is CASSPRGTDDEKLFF. The full variable domain, its missing parts supplied by reference TRBV18 and TRBJ1-4, is NAGVMQNPRHLVRRRGQEARLRCSPMKGHSHVYWYRQLPEEGLKFMVYLQKENIIDESGMPKERFSAEFPKEGPSILRIQQVVRGDSAAYFCASSPRGTDDEKLFFGSGTQLSVL.

Turning to this clonotype: A much larger clone is a single base away; this may be a read error. This chain connects TRBV9 to TRBJ2-2, with D perhaps matching TRBD1 (5 bases). V shed 4 bases and J shed 6 bases, with 16 bases lying between them. Germline assignment: CDR1 SGDLS and CDR2 YYNGEE. This CDR3 has 15 amino acids. The DNA for the CDR3 is TGTGCCAGCAGCACCGACTGGGGCGAGCCCGGGGAGCTGTTTTTT. The encoded protein is CASSTDWGEPGELFF.

Turning to this clonotype: A much larger clone differs by one base, so this may be a read error. The chain links TRBV5-4 to TRBJ2-3, with 8 bases matching TRBD2. The V and J ends lost 7 bases and 3 bases, in that order; junction bases with no gene match: 10. CDR3 length: 15 amino acids. Germline CDR1 SGHNT, CDR2 YYREEE (reference sequence). The CDR3 nucleotides are TGTGCCAGCGGCATAAGCGGGGGCGGGACAGATACGCAGTATTTT. Translation: CASGISGGGTDTQYF.